The sequence of this T cell receptor (beta chain) was determined in a study of OX40 agonist ivuxolimab in advanced cancers. Sampling of blood occurred at baseline, cycle 4 day 1, and cycle 7 day 1. The V gene end was trimmed by 2 bases and the J gene end by 2 bases; junction bases not matched to a gene: 11. The CDR3 has 17 residues. The germline gives CDR1 SGHVS, CDR2 FNYEAQ. The data were produced by immunoSEQ multiplex PCR, yet TCRdb's version contains in-frame clones alone and is incomplete. Of almost 50,000 clones detected, 80% to 90% appear once; the ten largest clones hold 1.5% to 2%. V gene TRBV7-6 combines with J gene TRBJ2-7; 8 positions match TRBD1. Sequences were derived from CD4+ or CD8+ T cells sorted from blood, sampled in a trial of the OX40 agonist ivuxolimab. The sequence was collected from an adult with an advanced solid tumor such as melanoma, head and neck, liver or kidney cancer. This chain's CDR3 is CASSLRDRTDTTYEQYF. CDR3 nucleotides: TGTGCCAGCAGCTTAAGGGACAGGACAGACACTACCTACGAGCAGTACTTC.